This T cell receptor beta chain was captured by sequencing in a study of blood T cell repertoires in COVID-19. Study background: The samples span acute and convalescent COVID-19 from the United States, Italy and Spain.

There are 13 residues in the CDR3. CDR1 and CDR2 from the germline V gene are SGDLS and YYNGEE. Trimming pared 7 bases from V and 2 bases from J, leaving 12 bases between. The protocol was immunoSEQ multiplex PCR, while the TCRdb copy is restricted to in-frame clones and leaves out a portion. The sample holds 250,000 to 400,000 clones, roughly 85% seen once. Participants, roughly 18 to 89 years old, spanned under 30 US areas. Cohort assignment relied on participant-reported clinical history. No more than 2 weeks before study entry, exposed participants had met a case of COVID-19. The genes are TRBV9 and TRBJ1-1; perhaps TRBD1 as D (5 bases). This receptor was taken from a woman aged 25 to 39 who had been exposed to COVID-19. Material for sequencing was PBMCs or T cells enriched from blood (not recorded which). The CDR3 reads CASGQGGNTEAFF. For the CDR3, the DNA is TGTGCCAGCGGCCAGGGAGGTAACACTGAAGCTTTCTTT. The full variable domain, in which reference TRBV9 and TRBJ1-1 provide the parts outside the CDR3, is DSGVTQTPKHLITATGQRVTLRCSPRSGDLSVYWYQQSLDQGLQFLIQYYNGEERAKGNILERFSAQQFPDLHSELNLSSLELGDSALYFCASGQGGNTEAFFGQGTRLTVV.